The clone carrying this TCR beta chain was seen a handful of times. These data are taken from a study of T cells in Graves' hyperthyroidism and ophthalmopathy. Regions amplified from RNA transcripts were the TCR beta CDR3 regions. The HTBI primer set was used in a first-round RT-PCR of the TCR CDR3. TCRdb redid the calling of the multiplex PCR reads with MiXCR, one entry per CDR3 protein. The sample holds fewer than 350,000 distinct CDR3 sequences; 15% to 20% are singletons and the top ten take about 53%. CDR1 and CDR2 from the germline V gene are MNHEY and SVGAGI. V gave up 2 bases and J gave up 4 bases; unmatched junction bases: 6. The CDR3 is 15 residues long.

What was sequenced was blood. The source of this sequence is a woman aged 45-60 years with Graves' hyperthyroidism. The chain uses TRBV6-5 and TRBJ2-7, with TRBD1 identical over 9 bases. This CDR3 reads CASSYDGTGNYEQYV. DNA of the CDR3: TGTGCCAGCAGTTACGACGGGACAGGGAATTACGAGCAGTACGTC.